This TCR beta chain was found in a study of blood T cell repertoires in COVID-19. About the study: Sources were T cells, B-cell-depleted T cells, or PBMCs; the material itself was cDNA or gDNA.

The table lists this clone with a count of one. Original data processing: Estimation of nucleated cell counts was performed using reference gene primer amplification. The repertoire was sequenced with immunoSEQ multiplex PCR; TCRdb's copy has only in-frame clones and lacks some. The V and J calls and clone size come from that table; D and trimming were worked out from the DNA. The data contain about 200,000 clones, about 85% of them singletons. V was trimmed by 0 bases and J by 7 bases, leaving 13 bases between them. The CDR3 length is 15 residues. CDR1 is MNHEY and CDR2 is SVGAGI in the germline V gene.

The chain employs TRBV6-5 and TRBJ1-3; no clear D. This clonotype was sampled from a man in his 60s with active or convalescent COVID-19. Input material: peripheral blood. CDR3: CASSYSPWEINTIYF. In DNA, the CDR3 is TGTGCCAGCAGTTACTCTCCATGGGAGATCAACACCATATATTTT.